A single sample gave rise to the 26 T cell receptor beta chains below, sequenced in a study of control samples from healthy donors and cancer patients. Clones were read by immunoSEQ multiplex PCR, and TCRdb kept only the in-frame ones, dropping some. The sample lists fewer than 60,000 clones; roughly 95% were seen once. Source material: blood. These receptors were taken from a man younger than 40 in good health.

As for this clone: Other DNA sequences within the sample encode an identical CDR3. V usage is TRBV27 and J usage is TRBJ2-1; tentatively, D is TRBD2 (5 bases). This CDR3 spans 13 amino acids. Germline V gene lookup returns CDR1 MNHEY and CDR2 SMNVEV (reference sequence). V was shortened by 3 bases and J by 7 bases, with 10 bases between the two germline ends. The CDR3 spells CASSFRGLNEQFF. CDR3 DNA: TGTGCCAGCAGTTTTCGGGGTCTGAATGAGCAGTTCTTC.

The V gene is TRBV10-1, the J gene TRBJ1-1; D uncertain. The length of the CDR3 is 13 residues. V lost 0 bases, J lost 7 bases, and 9 bases lay in between. From germline, CDR1 is WNHNN and CDR2 SYGVQD (reference sequence). The chain's CDR3 is CASSESLVHEAFF. For the CDR3, the DNA is TGCGCCAGCAGTGAGTCGTTGGTACATGAAGCTTTCTTT.

The chain has TRBV4-1 and TRBJ2-1; no definite D call. The CDR3 contains 15 residues. V was clipped by 1 base and J by 5 bases, with 12 bases between them. CDR1 MGHRA and CDR2 YSYEKL come from the germline V gene. The CDR3 loop is CASSQGPSPHNEQFF. The DNA of the CDR3 is TGCGCCAGCAGCCAAGGACCCTCTCCTCACAATGAGCAGTTCTTC.

The CDR3 nucleotides read TGCGCCAGCAGCCTACGAATTGGGACAGGGAATGAAAAACTGTTTTTT. Residues: CASSLRIGTGNEKLFF. This chain connects TRBV4-1 to TRBJ1-4; 9 positions match TRBD1. After removal of 4 bases from V and 5 bases from J, the junction contained 8 bases not matched to a gene. In germline, CDR1 is MGHRA, CDR2 YSYEKL. The CDR3 consists of 16 residues.

The V gene is TRBV5-1, the J gene TRBJ2-7; D not resolved. This CDR3 is 14 amino acids long. Trimming pared 0 bases from V and 2 bases from J, leaving 9 bases between. Germline values: CDR1 SGHRS, CDR2 YFSETQ. In DNA, the CDR3 is TGCGCCAGCAGCTTGGTTGGCAGGACCTACGAGCAGTACTTC. Its translation: CASSLVGRTYEQYF.

This clone is deemed medium-sized. The rearrangement joins TRBV27 to TRBJ1-1; 9 bases are shared with TRBD1. The CDR3 loop spans 15 amino acids. In germline, CDR1 is MNHEY, CDR2 SMNVEV (reference sequence). The J segment lost 5 bases and the V segment lost 0 bases, leaving 4 bases of the junction unmatched. The CDR3 DNA reads TGTGCCAGCAGTTTATCAGGGACAGGGAGGACTGAAGCTTTCTTT. Protein: CASSLSGTGRTEAFF.

This rearrangement joins TRBV6-2 or TRBV6-3 to TRBJ2-1; TRBD2 agrees at 11 bases. Germline V gene sequence: CDR1 MNHEY, CDR2 SVGEGT. After removal of 0 bases from V and 4 bases from J, the junction contained 11 bases not matched to a gene. The CDR3 is made up of 19 amino acids. The chain's CDR3 is CASSYSEGTSGVRYNEQFF. CDR3 nucleotides: TGTGCCAGCAGTTACTCCGAGGGGACTAGCGGAGTCCGTTACAATGAGCAGTTCTTC.

This rearrangement joins TRBV19 to TRBJ2-5; a possible D gene is TRBD1 (6 bases). The germline V and J ends were trimmed by 7 bases and 5 bases, with 20 bases remaining between them. The CDR3 loop spans 15 amino acids. In germline, CDR1 is LNHDA, CDR2 SQIVND (reference sequence). The DNA for the CDR3 is TGTGCCAGTACCCGGGACATCTCGATCCGGGAGACCCAGTACTTC. This codes for CASTRDISIRETQYF.

The chain combines TRBV5-1 with TRBJ2-6; 8 bases are a match to TRBD2. This CDR3 contains 18 residues. Germline CDR1 reads SGHRS; CDR2 reads YFSETQ. V shed 2 bases, J shed 0 bases, and the junction held 7 bases outside the gene matches. CDR3 region: CASSLVGLGSSGANVLTF. The DNA for the CDR3 is TGCGCCAGCAGCTTAGTGGGACTAGGGAGCTCTGGGGCCAACGTCCTGACTTTC.

The J gene is TRBJ2-1, the V gene TRBV19; 13 bases line up with TRBD2. The length of the CDR3 is 15 residues. Germline V gene lookup returns CDR1 LNHDA and CDR2 SQIVND (reference sequence). Germline trimming cut 3 bases from V and 5 bases from J; bases unmatched to any gene: 1. The DNA for the CDR3 is TGTGCCAGTAGTATTGGACTAGCGGGGGACAATGAGCAGTTCTTC. Protein: CASSIGLAGDNEQFF. Using reference TRBV19 and TRBJ2-1 for the parts outside the CDR3, the full variable domain is DGGITQSPKYLFRKEGQNVTLSCEQNLNHDAMYWYRQDPGQGLRLIYYSQIVNDFQKGDIAEGYSVSREKKESFPLTVTSAQKNPTAFYLCASSIGLAGDNEQFFGPGTRLTVL.

This sequence joins TRBV5-1 and TRBJ2-3; D unresolved. CDR1 is SGHRS and CDR2 is YFSETQ in the germline V gene. The V and J ends lost 0 bases and 6 bases respectively, with 2 bases between them. The CDR3 spans 11 residues. The CDR3 spells CASSLVDTQYF. CDR3 coding DNA: TGCGCCAGCAGCTTGGTCGATACGCAGTATTTT. Looking up the rest from reference TRBV5-1 and TRBJ2-3 gives the full variable domain: KAGVTQTPRYLIKTRGQQVTLSCSPISGHRSVSWYQQTPGQGLQFLFEYFSETQRNKGNFPGRFSGRQFSNSRSEMNVSTLELGDSALYLCASSLVDTQYFGPGTRLTVL.

The chain combines TRBV6-5 with TRBJ1-1; no firm D call. Per the germline V gene, CDR1 is MNHEY and CDR2 is SVGAGI. Between the trimmed V and J ends, which lost 2 bases and 0 bases, there was a span of 10 bases. This CDR3 comprises 15 residues. This CDR3 reads CASSYRADLNTEAFF. DNA for the CDR3: TGTGCCAGCAGTTACAGGGCCGACTTGAACACTGAAGCTTTCTTT.

This chain joins TRBV9 and TRBJ2-1; TRBD2 matches 7 bases. The J segment lost 8 bases and the V segment lost 0 bases, leaving 5 bases of the junction unmatched. This CDR3 has 14 amino acids. The germline CDR1 and CDR2 sequences are SGDLS and YYNGEE. The CDR3 reads CASSVGGSSYEQFF. Written as DNA, the CDR3 is TGTGCCAGCAGCGTAGGCGGGAGTAGCTATGAGCAGTTCTTC.

The gene calls are TRBV7-2 and TRBJ1-5; D is perhaps TRBD1 (5 bases). Trimming shortened V by 5 bases and J by 2 bases, and 16 bases separated the two germline ends. This CDR3 comprises 16 residues. Germline V gives CDR1 SGHTA, CDR2 FQGNSA. CDR3 DNA: TGTGCCAGCAGCCCCTCCAGGGTGGGCGGCAATCAGCCCCAGCATTTT. It translates to CASSPSRVGGNQPQHF.

This chain joins TRBV28 and TRBJ2-2, with D perhaps TRBD1 or TRBD2 (5 bases each). The V gene lost 4 bases and the J gene lost 1 base, with 13 bases spanning the gap. Germline V gene data show CDR1 as MDHEN and CDR2 as SYDVKM. The CDR3 is made up of 16 amino acids. The CDR3 nucleotides are TGTGCCAGCAGTTCGCCCGGGACGGTGAACACCGGGGAGCTGTTTTTT. Protein product: CASSSPGTVNTGELFF.

The gene calls are TRBV19 and TRBJ1-5; TRBD1 is a possible D gene (6 bases). The CDR3 has 15 amino acids. V was cut by 11 bases and J by 0 bases, with 17 bases left in between. Germline V gene data show CDR1 as LNHDA and CDR2 as SQIVND (reference sequence). The CDR3 region has the DNA TGTGCCCCCAAGGGGACACCAAATAGCAATCAGCCCCAGCATTTT. Its protein product is CAPKGTPNSNQPQHF. The entire variable domain, with the rest obtained from reference TRBV19 and TRBJ1-5, is as follows: DGGITQSPKYLFRKEGQNVTLSCEQNLNHDAMYWYRQDPGQGLRLIYYSQIVNDFQKGDIAEGYSVSREKKESFPLTVTSAQKNPTAFYLCAPKGTPNSNQPQHFGDGTRLSIL.

The chain is built from TRBV6-2 or TRBV6-3 and TRBJ1-5, with D possibly being TRBD1 (5 bases). V gave up 3 bases and J gave up 2 bases, with 11 bases separating them. The CDR3 totals 15 residues. From germline, CDR1 is MNHEY and CDR2 SVGEGT. The DNA for the CDR3 is TGTGCCAGCAGTTATTTTCAGGGAGGCAATCAGCCCCAGCATTTT. Protein sequence: CASSYFQGGNQPQHF.

This chain uses TRBV6-5 with TRBJ2-1; 8 bases map to TRBD2. There are 15 residues in the CDR3. CDR1 and CDR2 (germline): MNHEY, SVGAGI. V trimming: 5 bases; J trimming: 7 bases; junction bases outside the gene matches: 10. The CDR3 DNA reads TGTGCCAGCAGTCAGAGCGGGGGCCTCGGGAATGAGCAGTTCTTC. Translated: CASSQSGGLGNEQFF.

This chain uses TRBV5-6 with TRBJ2-1, with 12 bases fitting TRBD2. Trimming took 0 bases from V and 0 from J; bases not matched to a gene: 7. Germline V gene lookup returns CDR1 SGHDT and CDR2 YYEEEE. This CDR3 has 19 residues. CDR3 nucleotides: TGTGCCAGCAGCTTGGTGGCTAGCGGGAGGGCTCTCTCCTACAATGAGCAGTTCTTC. Encoded protein: CASSLVASGRALSYNEQFF.

The V gene is TRBV5-1, the J gene TRBJ1-1, with a tentative D call TRBD1 (5 bases). This CDR3 has 15 residues. Trimming cost V 0 bases and J 6 bases, with 15 bases left between them. Per germline, CDR1 SGHRS and CDR2 YFSETQ. CDR3 protein: CASSLDSGHDSEAFF. The DNA of the CDR3 is TGCGCCAGCAGCTTGGATTCAGGGCATGATTCTGAAGCTTTCTTT.

This clone showed up just once. The chain joins TRBV6-2 or TRBV6-3 to TRBJ1-1; D not resolved. Germline V gives CDR1 MNHEY, CDR2 SVGEGT. The CDR3 is 15 residues long. Between the trimmed V and J ends, which lost 5 bases and 4 bases, there was a span of 17 bases. The CDR3 spells CASSADGVWGTEAFF. CDR3 DNA sequence: TGTGCCAGCAGTGCCGACGGGGTTTGGGGCACTGAAGCTTTCTTT.

The chain has TRBV9 and TRBJ1-3; the match to TRBD1 covers 8 bases. CDR3 length: 18 amino acids. Trimming cost V 3 bases and J 3 bases; bases outside gene matches: 14. Looked up from germline, CDR1 is SGDLS and CDR2 is YYNGEE. CDR3 sequence (DNA): TGTGCCAGCAGCGACGGACAGGGTCGTCCCTTCGGTGGAAACACCATATATTTT. Translation gives CASSDGQGRPFGGNTIYF.

Here the CDR3 DNA reads TGTGCCCTAGCGGGAGGGCCGGGTGAGCAGTTCTTC. Amino acid sequence: CALAGGPGEQFF. J is TRBJ2-1 and V is TRBV2, with TRBD2 matching 12 bases. Trimming cost V 11 bases and J 9 bases; bases outside gene matches: 5. CDR3 length equals 12 residues. The germline gives CDR1 SNHLY, CDR2 FYNNEI.

Notes on this clone: Other nucleotide sequences from this sample produce the same CDR3. The rearrangement links TRBV19 to TRBJ2-1; 12 positions agree with TRBD2. J lost 4 bases, V lost 5 bases, and 3 bases had no gene match. Germline V lookup: CDR1 LNHDA, CDR2 SQIVND (reference sequence). This CDR3 has 15 residues. In DNA form, the CDR3 reads TGTGCCAGTAGTCTTGGACTAGCGGGATACAATGAGCAGTTCTTC. Its protein is CASSLGLAGYNEQFF.

The chain employs TRBV5-4 and TRBJ2-5; 8 nucleotides match TRBD1. CDR1 and CDR2 (germline): SGHNT, YYREEE (reference sequence). This CDR3 contains 13 residues. V shed 7 bases, J shed 1 base, and the junction held 3 bases outside the gene matches. The CDR3 nucleotides read TGTGCCAGCCACGGACAGGGCCAAGAGACCCAGTACTTC. Translating it yields CASHGQGQETQYF.

Details on this clone: It is likely a read error, because the conserved phenylalanine at the end of the CDR3 is missing. The gene calls are TRBV6-2 or TRBV6-3 and TRBJ2-6; D is possibly TRBD2 (5 bases). Trimming took 4 bases from V and 4 from J, leaving 11 bases between them. Germline V CDR1 and CDR2: MNHEY, SVGEGT. The CDR3 spans 15 residues. This CDR3 is CASSSDSSGANVLTL. The CDR3 DNA reads as TGTGCCAGCAGTTCGGACTCGTCCGGGGCCAACGTCCTGACTCTC.